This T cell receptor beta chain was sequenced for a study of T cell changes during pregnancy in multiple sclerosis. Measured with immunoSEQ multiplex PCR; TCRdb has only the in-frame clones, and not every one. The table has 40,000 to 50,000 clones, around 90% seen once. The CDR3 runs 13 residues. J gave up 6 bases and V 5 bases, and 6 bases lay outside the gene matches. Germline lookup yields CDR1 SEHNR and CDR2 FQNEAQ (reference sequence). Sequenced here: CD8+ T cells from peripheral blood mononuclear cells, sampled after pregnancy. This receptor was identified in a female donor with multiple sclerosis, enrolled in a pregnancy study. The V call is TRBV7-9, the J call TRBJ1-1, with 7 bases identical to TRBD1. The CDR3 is CASSQQGLAEAFF. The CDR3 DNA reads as TGTGCCAGCAGCCAACAGGGGTTAGCTGAAGCTTTCTTT.